What follows is one TCR beta chain and its context. Antigen: not known. The sample is drawn from a study of T cell repertoires in cytomegalovirus infection. Study details: Recently identified HLA-C-restricted CMV epitopes were used, and well-studied HLA-B-restricted CMV epitopes were used as well.

TCRdb re-called the reads through MiXCR, storing one row per CDR3 protein. The data hold a few hundred thousand distinct CDR3 sequences, with almost 40% observed a single time. Germline-derived CDR1 and CDR2 are SEHNR and FQNEAQ (reference sequence). The CDR3 totals 14 residues. Trimming took 2 bases from V and 2 from J, leaving 8 bases between them. The specimen was cultured PBMCs, collected from culture after CMV antigen stimulation. The chain couples TRBV7-9 to TRBJ2-3; D not resolved. This TCR came from a human donor in good health (CMV status not recorded). Some clones in this sample may be carry-over from other donors' samples. The chain's CDR3 is CASSLTHDTDTQYF. The CDR3 region has the DNA TGTGCCAGCAGCTTAACCCACGACACAGATACGCAGTATTTT.